This entry concerns a single T cell receptor beta chain. TCRdb's copy holds only in-frame clones and misses some; the assay was immunoSEQ multiplex PCR. The data show around 120,000 clones, with 80% to 90% seen just once and 32% held by the top ten. The data belong to a study of blood T cell repertoires in COVID-19. Study in general: T cells, B-cell-depleted T cells, or PBMCs provided the cDNA or gDNA that served as material.

Germline loops: CDR1 PRHDT, CDR2 FYEKMQ (reference sequence). The CDR3 runs to 15 residues. V gave up 3 bases and J gave up 4 bases, with 16 bases separating them. Material: peripheral blood. J is TRBJ2-7 and V is TRBV13; tentatively, D is TRBD1 (6 bases). This clonotype originated in a woman at least 80 years old with acute or convalescent COVID-19. CDR3 nucleotides: TGTGCCAGCAGCTTTGGGGCCCTTCAGGGGTACGAGCAGTACTTC. Amino acids: CASSFGALQGYEQYF.